The 17 T cell receptor beta chains below come from one sample, sequenced in a study of cytomegalovirus exposure and HLA in healthy donors. Researchers ran the PCR with 60 Vbeta and 13 Jbeta primers. Here immunoSEQ multiplex PCR was the method, and the copy in TCRdb shows in-frame clones only, minus some. The sample includes fewer than 200,000 clones, roughly 84% of them seen just once. Input material: PBMCs. The origin of the receptors is a male donor in good health and CMV-seronegative.

The chain links TRBV18 to TRBJ1-1, with 7 nucleotides matching TRBD1. V trimming: 3 bases; J trimming: 4 bases; junction bases outside the gene matches: 2. Germline V gives CDR1 KGHSH, CDR2 LQKENI. The CDR3 extends over 13 amino acids. The CDR3 here is CASSPTGFTEAFF. The CDR3 DNA reads as TGTGCCAGCTCACCGACAGGGTTCACTGAAGCTTTCTTT.

V is TRBV19 and J is TRBJ1-3; D unresolved. V lost 3 bases and J lost 5, with 11 bases in between. CDR1 is LNHDA and CDR2 is SQIVND in the germline V gene (reference sequence). CDR3 length: 14 residues. CDR3: CASSMGQNRNTIYF. The CDR3 bases are TGTGCCAGTAGTATGGGCCAGAATAGAAACACCATATATTTT. The entire variable domain, with the rest obtained from reference TRBV19 and TRBJ1-3, is as follows: DGGITQSPKYLFRKEGQNVTLSCEQNLNHDAMYWYRQDPGQGLRLIYYSQIVNDFQKGDIAEGYSVSREKKESFPLTVTSAQKNPTAFYLCASSMGQNRNTIYFGEGSWLTVV.

The rearrangement links TRBV7-9 to TRBJ2-5; a weak D match, TRBD1 (5 bases). The germline CDR1 and CDR2 sequences are SEHNR and FQNEAQ (reference sequence). The V end lost 5 bases, the J end lost 5 bases, and 9 bases lay between the germline ends. The CDR3 extends over 12 amino acids. The CDR3 loop is CASSPRVETQYF. CDR3 nucleotides: TGTGCCAGCAGCCCCAGGGTTGAGACCCAGTACTTC.

J is TRBJ2-2 and V is TRBV28, with 9 nucleotides matching TRBD1. This CDR3 is built from 14 residues. Trimming cost V 7 bases and J 7 bases; bases outside gene matches: 7. CDR1 and CDR2 (germline): MDHEN, SYDVKM. This CDR3 reads CASIVQGASGELFF. CDR3 sequence (DNA): TGTGCCAGCATTGTACAGGGGGCAAGCGGGGAGCTGTTTTTT.

The chain links TRBV4-1 to TRBJ1-2; D uncertain. Germline values: CDR1 MGHRA, CDR2 YSYEKL. The CDR3 runs 13 residues. Trimming shortened V by 4 bases and J by 0 bases, and 6 bases separated the two germline ends. The CDR3 region is CASSPGANYGYTF. In DNA form, the CDR3 reads TGCGCCAGCAGCCCCGGAGCTAACTATGGCTACACCTTC.

The J gene is TRBJ1-3, the V gene TRBV9, with unresolved D. The CDR3 has 15 residues. V lost 3 bases, J lost 0 bases, and 10 bases lay in between. Germline loops: CDR1 SGDLS, CDR2 YYNGEE. The CDR3, as DNA: TGTGCCAGCAGCGCCAGGACTGACTCTGGAAACACCATATATTTT. Its protein is CASSARTDSGNTIYF.

The V and J genes are TRBV5-5 and TRBJ2-1; no clear D gene. The CDR3 loop spans 13 amino acids. V was shortened by 4 bases and J by 4 bases, with 9 bases between the two germline ends. Germline V lookup: CDR1 SGHKS, CDR2 YYEKEE (reference sequence). CDR3 sequence: CASSRLQYNEQFF. For the CDR3, the DNA is TGTGCCAGCAGCAGACTGCAGTACAATGAGCAGTTCTTC.

In the case of this clone: This sample also contains other DNA sequences that code for the same CDR3. In nucleotides, the CDR3 is TGTGCCAGCAGCTTAGGACTAGCGGGGGGCACAGATACGCAGTATTTT. Its translation is CASSLGLAGGTDTQYF. The chain links TRBV7-9 to TRBJ2-3; 12 bases line up with TRBD2. This CDR3 comprises 16 residues. V gave up 1 base and J gave up 1 base; unmatched junction bases: 0. CDR1 SEHNR and CDR2 FQNEAQ come from the germline V gene (reference sequence).

The chain joins TRBV7-3 to TRBJ1-1; no definite D call. V shed 4 bases and J shed 4 bases, with 19 bases lying between them. Germline V gene data show CDR1 as SGHTA and CDR2 as FQGTGA. This CDR3 contains 16 residues. The CDR3 spells CASSSQPHAGGTEAFF. CDR3 bases: TGTGCCAGCAGCTCTCAGCCCCATGCGGGTGGCACTGAAGCTTTCTTT.

The chain joins TRBV28 to TRBJ2-5, with 9 bases aligning to TRBD1. The CDR3 length is 15 residues. V gave up 3 bases and J gave up 3 bases; unmatched junction bases: 5. The germline gives CDR1 MDHEN, CDR2 SYDVKM. The CDR3 here is CASSLRRDREETQYF. The CDR3 DNA reads as TGTGCCAGCAGTTTGCGGCGGGACAGGGAAGAGACCCAGTACTTC.

The chain links TRBV14 to TRBJ2-1; TRBD1 agrees at 8 bases. V shed 4 bases and J 6 bases; nucleotides not matched to a gene: 8. CDR3 length: 15 amino acids. The V gene's germline CDR1 is SGHDN and CDR2 FVKESK. The CDR3 DNA reads TGTGCCAGCAGCCTAGGACAGGGTAAAAGCAATGAGCAGTTCTTC. Encoded protein: CASSLGQGKSNEQFF. The full variable domain, its missing parts supplied by reference TRBV14 and TRBJ2-1, is EAGVTQFPSHSVIEKGQTVTLRCDPISGHDNLYWYRRVMGKEIKFLLHFVKESKQDESGMPNNRFLAERTGGTYSTLKVQPAELEDSGVYFCASSLGQGKSNEQFFGPGTRLTVL.

The chain is built from TRBV7-2 and TRBJ2-3; TRBD2 matches 13 bases. CDR3 size: 16 residues. V lost 3 bases and J lost 5; bases outside the gene matches: 5. Germline-derived CDR1 and CDR2 are SGHTA and FQGNSA. CDR3 DNA: TGTGCCAGCAGCTTCCGACTAGCGGGGGGCATAGATACGCAGTATTTT. It specifies CASSFRLAGGIDTQYF.

This clone was recorded a few times. This rearrangement joins TRBV27 to TRBJ2-7, with D tentatively TRBD1 (6 bases). CDR3 length: 13 residues. V shed 8 bases and J shed 6 bases, with 17 bases lying between them. The germline V gene encodes CDR1 MNHEY and CDR2 SMNVEV (reference sequence). CDR3 residues: CASALRGTREQYF. As DNA, the CDR3 is TGTGCCAGCGCCTTAAGGGGGACCCGCGAGCAGTACTTC.

For this clone: At one end, the junction sequence differs from germline, possibly due to a read error. The chain couples TRBV28 to TRBJ2-1; 9 nucleotides match TRBD1. CDR3 size: 11 residues. Looked up from germline, CDR1 is MDHEN and CDR2 is SYDVKM. CDR3 sequence (DNA): TGTGCCAGCAGTCCACAGGGGGCAAGGGTCTTC. It encodes CASSPQGARVF. The full variable domain, its missing parts supplied by reference TRBV28 and TRBJ2-1, is DVKVTQSSRYLVKRTGEKVFLECVQDMDHENMFWYRQDPGLGLRLIYFSYDVKMKEKGDIPEGYSVSREKKERFSLILESASTNQTSMYLCASSPQGARVFGPGTRLTVL.

The chain recombines TRBV14 with TRBJ2-4, with 8 bases that match TRBD2. The J segment lost 2 bases and the V segment lost 5 bases, leaving 8 bases of the junction unmatched. The CDR3 spans 16 residues. Germline CDR1 SGHDN, CDR2 FVKESK. The CDR3 region has the DNA TGTGCCAGCAGCTCAGCGGGGGCTCGTTCCAAAAACATTCAGTACTTC. The encoded protein is CASSSAGARSKNIQYF.

This clone was seen a handful of times. The gene calls are TRBV2 and TRBJ2-7; D is perhaps TRBD1 (6 bases). The CDR3 is 18 residues long. Germline loops: CDR1 SNHLY, CDR2 FYNNEI. V gave up 4 bases and J gave up 5 bases, with 27 bases separating them. CDR3: CASSGTLLRGGDFDEQYF. CDR3 bases: TGTGCCAGCAGTGGCACTCTCCTCCGAGGGGGAGACTTCGACGAGCAGTACTTC. Supplemented by reference TRBV2 and TRBJ2-7, the full variable domain reads EPEVTQTPSHQVTQMGQEVILRCVPISNHLYFYWYRQILGQKVEFLVSFYNNEISEKSEIFDDQFSVERPDGSNFTLKIRSTKLEDSAMYFCASSGTLLRGGDFDEQYFGPGTRLTVT.

V gene TRBV29-1 combines with J gene TRBJ1-2, with 9 bases that match TRBD1. V lost 6 bases, J lost 8 bases, and 4 bases stayed unmatched. Per the germline V gene, CDR1 is SQVTM and CDR2 is ANQGSEA. The CDR3 sequence is 11 residues long. The CDR3 nucleotides are TGCAGCGTCTACAGGGGGCGAGGCTACACCTTC. Protein sequence: CSVYRGRGYTF. The full variable domain, in which reference TRBV29-1 and TRBJ1-2 provide the parts outside the CDR3, is SAVISQKPSRDICQRGTSLTIQCQVDSQVTMMFWYRQQPGQSLTLIATANQGSEATYESGFVIDKFPISRPNLTFSTLTVSNMSPEDSSIYLCSVYRGRGYTFGSGTRLTVV.